The 32 T cell receptor beta chains below all came from one sample that was sequenced in a study of Ad26.COV2.S vaccination and SARS-CoV-2 variants. As to treatment: some 20 received Ad26.COV2.S at low or high dose, single or two shots; roughly five received placebo; per-sample allocation not given. Sampling was done on day 63 after the first vaccine or placebo injection. Sequencing used immunoSEQ multiplex PCR; TCRdb keeps in-frame clones, though not all of them. The sample yields about 390,000 clones, approximately 86% seen once. The specimen was peripheral blood, collected in a trial of Ad26.COV2.S vaccine versus placebo. The receptors shown here come from a person between 18 and 60 years old who received the Ad26.COV2.S COVID-19 vaccine or a placebo.

The DNA for the CDR3 is TGCGCCAGCAGCCGGCGGACAGGGGGCACAGATACGCAGTATTTT. Protein sequence: CASSRRTGGTDTQYF. The chain combines TRBV4-3 with TRBJ2-3, with 9 positions matching TRBD1. The V segment lost 4 bases and the J segment 1 base; nucleotides outside the gene matches: 3. CDR1 is LGHNA, CDR2 YSLEER, per germline. There are 15 residues in the CDR3.

This clone has only a few counts. This chain links TRBV7-8 with TRBJ2-5; D is possibly TRBD1 or TRBD2 (5 bases each). The CDR3 has 16 residues. V lost 6 bases to trimming and J lost 5 bases, with 22 bases between them. Germline V gives CDR1 SGHVS, CDR2 FQNEAQ. The DNA for the CDR3 is TGTGCCAGCAGTCCAAAGGGGACGGCGAGGCAGGAGACCCAGTACTTC. This encodes CASSPKGTARQETQYF.

The J gene is TRBJ1-5, the V gene TRBV4-2; no firm D call. This CDR3 is 15 amino acids long. V was trimmed by 0 bases and J by 5 bases, leaving 11 bases between them. Germline lookup yields CDR1 LGHNA and CDR2 YNFKEQ. The CDR3 here is CASSQDGMGDQPQHF. The CDR3 DNA sequence: TGTGCCAGCAGCCAAGATGGTATGGGCGATCAGCCCCAGCATTTT.

The chain employs TRBV2 and TRBJ2-5; 12 nucleotides agree with TRBD1. The CDR3 has 15 residues. CDR1 and CDR2 (germline): SNHLY, FYNNEI. J was trimmed by 5 bases and V by 6 bases; bases with no gene match: 7. The CDR3 protein is CASRRGTGGLETQYF. The DNA of the CDR3 is TGTGCCAGCAGAAGGGGGACAGGGGGCCTTGAGACCCAGTACTTC.

The genes are TRBV5-1 and TRBJ2-6, with a weak D call TRBD1 (5 bases). The CDR3 covers 15 residues. Germline V CDR1 and CDR2: SGHRS, YFSETQ. The V gene lost 4 bases and the J gene lost 0 bases, with 8 bases spanning the gap. DNA of the CDR3: TGCGCCAGCAGCGAAGGGGACTCTGGGGCCAACGTCCTGACTTTC. It codes for CASSEGDSGANVLTF.

The chain links TRBV11-2 to TRBJ2-3; the D gene is possibly TRBD1 (6 bases). The CDR3 has 16 residues. CDR1 is SGHAT and CDR2 is FQNNGV in the germline V gene. Deletions cut 5 bases from V and 2 bases from J, with 17 bases between. CDR3 sequence: CASSHRASLFTDTQYF. As DNA, the CDR3 is TGTGCCAGCAGCCACAGGGCTTCCTTGTTCACAGATACGCAGTATTTT.

The rearrangement uses TRBV5-1 and TRBJ2-5; D not certain. The CDR3 extends over 14 amino acids. Germline V gene data show CDR1 as SGHRS and CDR2 as YFSETQ. Trimming took 0 bases from V and 4 from J, leaving 10 bases between them. CDR3 DNA: TGCGCCAGCAGCTTGGAGGCTAGTCGAGAGACCCAGTACTTC. This gives the protein CASSLEASRETQYF.

This chain connects TRBV18 to TRBJ2-1; tentatively, D is TRBD2 (7 bases). V was clipped by 3 bases and J by 7 bases, with 16 bases between them. The germline gives CDR1 KGHSH, CDR2 LQKENI. There are 15 residues in the CDR3. CDR3 residues: CASSPAGAPRNEQFF. As DNA, the CDR3 is TGTGCCAGCTCACCGGCGGGGGCGCCAAGGAATGAGCAGTTCTTC.

This CDR3 is CASSRTGSSLETQYF. In DNA form, the CDR3 reads TGTGCCAGCTCACGGACAGGGTCGTCATTGGAGACCCAGTACTTC. V and J are TRBV18 and TRBJ2-5; 8 bases are shared with TRBD1. Germline values: CDR1 KGHSH, CDR2 LQKENI. Trimming cost V 4 bases and J 5 bases; bases outside gene matches: 9. CDR3 length: 15 residues.

This sequence joins TRBV4-1 and TRBJ1-5, with no clear D. The V and J ends lost 4 bases and 0 bases respectively, with 10 bases between them. The CDR3 runs 15 residues. Germline V gene lookup returns CDR1 MGHRA and CDR2 YSYEKL. This CDR3 is CASSRTEISNQPQHF. DNA for the CDR3: TGCGCCAGCAGCCGTACAGAAATTAGCAATCAGCCCCAGCATTTT.

The V call is TRBV18, the J call TRBJ2-2, with a possible D match to TRBD1 (5 bases). CDR3 size: 15 residues. CDR1 is KGHSH, CDR2 LQKENI, per germline. V was trimmed by 3 bases and J by 0 bases, leaving 8 bases between them. CDR3 loop: CASSPDITNTGELFF. DNA for the CDR3: TGTGCCAGCTCACCGGACATTACGAACACCGGGGAGCTGTTTTTT.

The CDR3 sequence is CAWSGTNEKLFF. The CDR3 DNA sequence: TGTGCCTGGAGTGGGACGAATGAAAAACTGTTTTTT. The J gene is TRBJ1-4, the V gene TRBV30, with no clear D. The CDR3 runs to 12 residues. Germline CDR1 and CDR2: GTSNPN and SVGIG (reference sequence). Trimming pared 1 base from V and 5 bases from J, leaving 5 bases between.

The rearrangement joins TRBV2 to TRBJ1-3, with 11 bases identical to TRBD1. CDR1 SNHLY and CDR2 FYNNEI come from the germline V gene. V lost 6 bases to trimming and J lost 3 bases; unmatched junction nucleotides: 4. CDR3 length: 15 amino acids. CDR3 DNA sequence: TGTGCCAGCAGGGACAGGGGGCTATTTGGAAACACCATATATTTT. It yields the protein CASRDRGLFGNTIYF.

The gene calls are TRBV3-1 (or the pseudogene TRBV3-2) and TRBJ1-2, with a possible D match to TRBD1 (5 bases). V was pared by 0 bases and J by 6 bases, with 14 bases between. Germline CDR1 reads LGHDT; CDR2 reads YNNKEL (reference sequence). The CDR3 runs to 15 residues. CDR3 loop: CASSQEMGGRDGYTF. The CDR3 nucleotides read TGTGCCAGCAGCCAAGAGATGGGGGGAAGGGATGGCTACACCTTC.

This chain connects TRBV7-2 to TRBJ1-2; no firm D call. V gave up 4 bases and J gave up 8 bases, with 14 bases separating them. The germline gives CDR1 SGHTA, CDR2 FQGNSA. This CDR3 comprises 13 residues. The CDR3 protein is CASSSEVLRGYTF. For the CDR3, the DNA is TGTGCCAGCAGCTCAGAGGTCCTCCGGGGCTACACCTTC.

This clone was seen only once. The chain joins TRBV7-6 to TRBJ2-5; possibly TRBD1 for D (5 bases). The CDR3 loop spans 14 amino acids. V was shortened by 5 bases and J by 1 base, with 11 bases between the two germline ends. CDR1 and CDR2 from the germline V gene are SGHVS and FNYEAQ. The CDR3 sequence: CASSPLQGQETQYF. CDR3 nucleotide sequence: TGTGCCAGCAGCCCCCTTCAGGGCCAAGAGACCCAGTACTTC.

This chain connects TRBV18 to TRBJ2-5; D gene uncertain. The CDR3 runs to 13 residues. The germline CDR1 and CDR2 sequences are KGHSH and LQKENI. Trimming pared 6 bases from V and 2 bases from J, leaving 10 bases between. CDR3 sequence reads: CASSGTLQETQYF. The CDR3 bases are TGTGCCAGCTCCGGTACCTTACAAGAGACCCAGTACTTC.

The V gene is TRBV6-5, the J gene TRBJ2-2, with D possibly matching TRBD1 (6 bases). The CDR3 spans 15 residues. V gave up 6 bases and J gave up 6 bases, with 17 bases separating them. Germline CDR1 MNHEY, CDR2 SVGAGI. The CDR3 nucleotides are TGTGCCAGCAGCCCAAACCGTGGACAGCCCGGGGAGCTGTTTTTT. Its translation: CASSPNRGQPGELFF.

The chain employs TRBV10-3 and TRBJ2-3, with 10 bases matching TRBD2. The CDR3 is 15 residues long. V was clipped by 3 bases and J by 4 bases; unmatched bases: 4. The V gene's germline CDR1 is ENHRY and CDR2 SYGVKD. The CDR3 bases are TGTGCCATCAGTGATTTAGCGGGGGGTTCAGATACGCAGTATTTT. It codes for CAISDLAGGSDTQYF.

This chain joins TRBV24-1 and TRBJ2-1; 10 positions match TRBD2. Germline V gene sequence: CDR1 KGHDR, CDR2 SFDVKD. V gave up 4 bases and J gave up 3 bases; unmatched junction bases: 8. This CDR3 comprises 17 residues. CDR3 loop: CATSETTGTSDYNEQFF. Written as DNA, the CDR3 is TGTGCCACCAGTGAAACAACCGGGACTAGCGACTACAATGAGCAGTTCTTC.

This rearrangement joins TRBV7-6 to TRBJ1-2, with D hard to call. The V and J ends lost 5 bases and 0 bases respectively, with 10 bases between them. This CDR3 has 14 residues. Looked up from germline, CDR1 is SGHVS and CDR2 is FNYEAQ. This CDR3 is CASSPGGSNYGYTF. CDR3 DNA: TGTGCCAGCAGCCCCGGTGGTTCTAACTATGGCTACACCTTC.

The chain uses TRBV4-1 and TRBJ1-2; D is unclear. CDR1 and CDR2 (germline): MGHRA, YSYEKL. Trimming pared 1 base from V and 2 bases from J, leaving 11 bases between. This CDR3 is 15 amino acids long. The CDR3: CASSQVRSKNYGYTF. The DNA for the CDR3 is TGCGCCAGCAGCCAAGTGCGGAGTAAGAACTATGGCTACACCTTC.

The chain combines TRBV2 with TRBJ1-3, with D possibly TRBD1 on 6 matching bases. The CDR3 consists of 14 residues. Per the germline V gene, CDR1 is SNHLY and CDR2 is FYNNEI. V was cut by 7 bases and J by 4 bases, with 14 bases left in between. DNA of the CDR3: TGTGCCAGCAAGGGACATTGGGGGGGAAACACCATATATTTT. Protein: CASKGHWGGNTIYF.

This rearrangement joins TRBV27 to TRBJ2-1; 10 nucleotides align to TRBD2. CDR3 size: 14 residues. The V segment lost 6 bases and the J segment 15 bases; nucleotides outside the gene matches: 14. The germline gives CDR1 MNHEY, CDR2 SMNVEV (reference sequence). The CDR3 is CASRKAGGTSQGFF. The CDR3 DNA is TGTGCCAGCAGGAAAGCGGGGGGGACGAGTCAGGGGTTCTTC.

This chain links TRBV7-8 with TRBJ2-5; TRBD2 is a possible D gene (6 bases). Trimming removed 7 bases at V and 5 bases at J, with 17 bases between. Germline-derived CDR1 and CDR2 are SGHVS and FQNEAQ. The CDR3 length is 14 residues. CDR3 DNA sequence: TGTGCCAGCAAGACTAGTGTCCTTGTTGAGACCCAGTACTTC. Translation gives CASKTSVLVETQYF.

The chain joins TRBV30 to TRBJ1-2; no clear D gene. This CDR3 contains 16 residues. Germline CDR1 and CDR2: GTSNPN and SVGIG (reference sequence). Trimming took 1 base from V and 0 from J, leaving 15 bases between them. The CDR3 spells CAWSASLGRTNYGYTF. In nucleotides, the CDR3 is TGTGCCTGGAGTGCCAGTTTAGGACGGACTAACTATGGCTACACCTTC.

V gene TRBV4-1 combines with J gene TRBJ2-1; D unresolved. Trimming removed 0 bases from V and 0 bases from J, with 9 bases in between. Germline values: CDR1 MGHRA, CDR2 YSYEKL. This CDR3 comprises 16 residues. CDR3 amino acids: CASSQDPLYSYNEQFF. In nucleotides, the CDR3 is TGCGCCAGCAGCCAAGACCCGTTATACTCCTACAATGAGCAGTTCTTC.

The gene calls are TRBV9 and TRBJ2-6, with TRBD1 matching 9 bases. V trimming: 3 bases; J trimming: 2 bases; junction bases outside the gene matches: 6. The length of the CDR3 is 17 residues. Per germline, CDR1 SGDLS and CDR2 YYNGEE. CDR3 sequence reads: CASSAPGTGTGANVLTF. The DNA for the CDR3 is TGTGCCAGCAGCGCTCCCGGGACAGGGACTGGGGCCAACGTCCTGACTTTC.

The CDR3 is CASTTTGSSYNSPLHF. The CDR3 bases are TGCGCCAGCACCACAACAGGGAGCTCCTATAATTCACCCCTCCACTTT. The chain employs TRBV23-1 and TRBJ1-6, with D perhaps TRBD1 (6 bases). TRBV23-1 is noted as an ORF with a role that remains uncertain. The CDR3 loop spans 16 amino acids. V gave up 7 bases and J gave up 0 bases, with 13 bases separating them.

CDR3 sequence reads: CASSETGAGGTEAFF. The CDR3 coding sequence is TGTGCCAGCAGCGAGACAGGGGCTGGGGGGACTGAAGCTTTCTTT. The V gene is TRBV5-4, the J gene TRBJ1-1; 8 bases line up with TRBD1. The J segment lost 5 bases and the V segment lost 4 bases, leaving 10 bases of the junction unmatched. The CDR3 sequence is 15 residues long. Per the germline V gene, CDR1 is SGHNT and CDR2 is YYREEE (reference sequence).

The CDR3 nucleotides read TGCGCCAGCAGCCAAGAATCTACCTCTAACAGAAACACCATATATTTT. Translated, it gives CASSQESTSNRNTIYF. The chain has TRBV4-3 and TRBJ1-3; the D is unclear. Germline CDR1 and CDR2: LGHNA and YSLEER. Trimming shortened V by 0 bases and J by 5 bases, and 14 bases separated the two germline ends. The CDR3 has 16 residues.

The V and J genes are TRBV30 and TRBJ2-7; TRBD1 matches 11 bases. The junction had 12 bases not matched to a gene; V was cut back by 5 bases and J by 6 bases. The CDR3 covers 15 residues. CDR1 GTSNPN and CDR2 SVGIG come from the germline V gene (reference sequence). The DNA of the CDR3 is TGTGCCTGGGGAGGACAGGGGGCGATACGTGGCGAGCAGTACTTC. Translation: CAWGGQGAIRGEQYF.